The clone carrying this TCR beta chain was recorded a few times. Method: immunoSEQ multiplex PCR; TCRdb's copy keeps in-frame clones and lacks some. Among approximately 100,000 clones, approximately 90% were seen once, and the ten largest hold under 20%. The germline gives CDR1 SGHTA, CDR2 FQGNSA. CDR3 length: 13 residues. V lost 2 bases and J 1 base, leaving 3 bases between the germline ends. The entry originates in a study of control samples from healthy donors and cancer patients. Sequenced material: PBMCs. The V call is TRBV7-2, the J call TRBJ1-5; unclear D gene. The TCR was taken from a man in his fifties or sixties with lung cancer. The CDR3 DNA reads as TGTGCCAGCAGCTTACGGAGCAATCAGCCCCAGCATTTT. Translation: CASSLRSNQPQHF.